This is a list of T cell receptor beta chains from one sample in a study of regulatory T cells in long-lasting Graves disease. TCRdb redid the calling of the multiplex PCR reads with MiXCR, one entry per CDR3 protein. The data show about 300,000 distinct CDR3 sequences, 15% to 20% seen once. Sequencing was performed on peripheral blood mononuclear cells (PBMCs), taken at new diagnosis, from a patient treated with antithyroid drugs. These receptors came from a female donor with Graves disease. Each CDR3 is given with its conserved first and last residue. The D gene is left open where the match is weak. Part of the rows lack a size; the others show once, few, many or a class for expanded clones.

>TRBJ2-3|many|NA|TRBV5-4
TGTGCCAGCAGCCCGGGGACGCCTGCGGATACGCAGTATTTT
CASSPGTPADTQYF
>TRBJ2-1|many|NA|TRBV12-3/TRBV12-4
TGTGCCAGCAGACCGACCGGGCCATGGGATGAGCAGTTCTTC
CASRPTGPWDEQFF
>TRBJ1-2|once|NA|TRBV6-5
TGTGCCAGCAGTTACCCTGGGACATCTGGCTACACCTTC
CASSYPGTSGYTF
>TRBJ2-7|many|NA|TRBV11-3
TGTGCCAGCAGCCACCGGGAGGAGCAGTACTTC
CASSHREEQYF
>TRBJ2-1|NA|TRBD2|TRBV7-6
TGTGCCAGCAGCCGAATAAAAGCGGGAGGGCCCGGTGAGCAGTTCTTC
CASSRIKAGGPGEQFF
>TRBJ2-1|many|NA|TRBV20-1
TGCAGTGCTCGGGGGCTAATAAGCGATGAGCAGTTCTTC
CSARGLISDEQFF
>TRBJ2-3|many|NA|TRBV7-3
TGTGCCAGCAGGCGGCCAGGAGGCACAGATACGCAGTATTTT
CASRRPGGTDTQYF
>TRBJ1-2|few|TRBD1|TRBV27
TGTGCCAGCAGTTTATCGGCCGGGACAGGGGTTTATGGCTACACCTTC
CASSLSAGTGVYGYTF
>TRBJ1-2|many|NA|TRBV9
TGTGCCAGCAGCAACCCCTTTTATCGTCCTACGGACTATGGCTACACCTTC
CASSNPFYRPTDYGYTF
>TRBJ2-5|many|TRBD2|TRBV6-1
TGTGCCACCACAATAAGGGGACTAGCGGGAGTAGAGACCCAGTACTTC
CATTIRGLAGVETQYF
>TRBJ2-5|many|TRBD2|TRBV20-1
TGCAGTGAACTAGCGGGAGACCGCGAGACCCAGTACTTC
CSELAGDRETQYF
>TRBJ1-1|NA|NA|TRBV19
TGTGCCAGTAGTTTCCTTTCCCAAATGAACACTGAAGCTTTCTTT
CASSFLSQMNTEAFF
>TRBJ2-2|many|NA|TRBV27
TGTGCCAGCAGTCCAAACCGACCCTCGGTTGAAGAGCTGTTTTTT
CASSPNRPSVEELFF
>TRBJ2-7|many|TRBD2|TRBV9
TGTGCCAGCAGCCGAAGCGGGACTTCCTACGAGCAGTACTTC
CASSRSGTSYEQYF
>TRBJ1-5|many|NA|TRBV12-3/TRBV12-4
TGTGCCAGCAGTTTGATCGGGGCATATCAGCCCCAGCATTTT
CASSLIGAYQPQHF
>TRBJ2-3|many|NA|TRBV12-3/TRBV12-4
TGTGCCAGCAGTCTTGTCGACACAGATACGCAGTATTTT
CASSLVDTDTQYF
>TRBJ2-2|few|NA|TRBV7-9
TGTGCCAGCAGCTCACCCGGGACTCCGAACACCGGGGAGCTGTTTTTT
CASSSPGTPNTGELFF
>TRBJ2-7|many|NA|TRBV7-9
TGTGCCAGCAGCTTGGGGACAAATTCCTACGAGCAGTACTTC
CASSLGTNSYEQYF
>TRBJ2-3|many|NA|TRBV19
TGTGCCAGTAGTATCCCGGGGGGCGTCCCGGGTACAGATACGCAGTATTTT
CASSIPGGVPGTDTQYF
>TRBJ1-4|NA|NA|TRBV18
TGTGCCAGCTCACCGGAGGGTAATGAAAAACTGTTTTTT
CASSPEGNEKLFF
>TRBJ2-3|many|TRBD1|TRBV11-2
TGTGCCAGCAGCTGGGACAGGGTCACAGATACGCAGTATTTT
CASSWDRVTDTQYF
>TRBJ2-1|NA|NA|TRBV24-1
TGTGCCACCATCGGCGGGAAGTACAATGAGCAGTTCTTC
CATIGGKYNEQFF
>TRBJ1-4|NA|NA|TRBV7-2
TGTGCCAGCAGCTTAGAGGCCAGACGCGAAAAACTGCTTTTT
CASSLEARREKLLF
>TRBJ1-5|many|TRBD1|TRBV28
TGTGCCAGCAGTTTACCACAGGGGGGGAGGGTATATAGCAATCAGCCCCAGCATTTT
CASSLPQGGRVYSNQPQHF
>TRBJ1-3|many|NA|TRBV7-2
TGTGCCAGCAGCCCCCCGCGCTCTGGAAACACCATATATTTT
CASSPPRSGNTIYF
>TRBJ2-1|NA|TRBD2|TRBV20-1
TGCAGTGCCCCCGGGCTAGCGGGAGGGAGGGGGTTCTCCTACAATGAGCAGTTCTTC
CSAPGLAGGRGFSYNEQFF
>TRBJ2-2|few|TRBD1|TRBV7-9
TGTGCCAGCAGCTCGATACGGGACAGGGACACCGGGGAGCTGTTTTTT
CASSSIRDRDTGELFF
>TRBJ2-2|many|NA|TRBV6-1
TGTGCCAGCACTGGGACACCGAACACCGGGGAGCTGTTTTTT
CASTGTPNTGELFF
>TRBJ2-1|many|NA|TRBV11-2
TGTGCCAGCAGCGTGAGCAGTGGGGGCTACAATGAGCAGTTCTTC
CASSVSSGGYNEQFF